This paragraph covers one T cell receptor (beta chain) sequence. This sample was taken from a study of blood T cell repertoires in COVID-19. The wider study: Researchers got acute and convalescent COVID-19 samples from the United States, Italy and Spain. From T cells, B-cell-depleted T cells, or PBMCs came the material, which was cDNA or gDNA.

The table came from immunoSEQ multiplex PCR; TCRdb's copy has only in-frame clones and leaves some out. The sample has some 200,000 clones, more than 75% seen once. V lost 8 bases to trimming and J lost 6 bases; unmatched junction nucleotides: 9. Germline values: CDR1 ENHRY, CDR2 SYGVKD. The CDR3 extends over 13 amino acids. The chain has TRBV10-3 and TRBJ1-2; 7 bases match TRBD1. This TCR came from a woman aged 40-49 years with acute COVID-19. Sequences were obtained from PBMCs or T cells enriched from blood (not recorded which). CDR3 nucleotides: TGTGCCATCCGAGAACAGGGGATCCATGGCTACACCTTC. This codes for CAIREQGIHGYTF.